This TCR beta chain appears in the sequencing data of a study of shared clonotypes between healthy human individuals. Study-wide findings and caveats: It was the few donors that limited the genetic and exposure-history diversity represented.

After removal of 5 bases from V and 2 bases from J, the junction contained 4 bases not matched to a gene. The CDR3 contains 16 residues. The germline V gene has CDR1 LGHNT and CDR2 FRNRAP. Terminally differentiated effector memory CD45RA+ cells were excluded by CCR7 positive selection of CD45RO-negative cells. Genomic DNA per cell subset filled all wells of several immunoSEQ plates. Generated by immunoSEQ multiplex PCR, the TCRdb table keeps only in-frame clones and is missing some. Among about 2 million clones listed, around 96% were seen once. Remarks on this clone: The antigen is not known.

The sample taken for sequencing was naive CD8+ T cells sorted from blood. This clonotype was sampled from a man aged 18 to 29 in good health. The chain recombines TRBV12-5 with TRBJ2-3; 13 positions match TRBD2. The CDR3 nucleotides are TGTGCTAGTGGTCCTGGGACTAGCGGGGACACAGATACGCAGTATTTT. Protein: CASGPGTSGDTDTQYF.